This TCR beta chain was obtained from a study of human T cells and chemical hapten exposure. Background on the study: The sensitizing agent was 2% DPC, placed on 2 cm by 2 cm of upper inner arm skin. The scalp of each patient received a weekly diphenylcyclopropenone dose for the full approximately 22-week study.

Indicated time point: pre-sensitization, week 0. Treatment in this sample: therapeutic diphenylcyclopropenone sensitization with weekly scalp DPC. TCRdb reprocessed the RACE reads via MiXCR and lists one record per CDR3 protein. This table has about 53,000 distinct CDR3 sequences, roughly 10% appearing once. V gave up 2 bases and J gave up 0 bases, with 10 bases separating them. Germline V gene data show CDR1 as KGHDR and CDR2 as SFDVKD. The CDR3 covers 16 residues. This clonotype was observed many times. The TCR sequence derives from a man aged 35 to 55 with alopecia areata. Some clones in this sample may be carry-over from other donors' samples. The chain links TRBV24-1 to TRBJ2-1; tentatively, D is TRBD2 (6 bases). The source material was whole blood, sampled in connection with sensitization to the hapten diphenylcyclopropenone (DPC). For the CDR3, the DNA is TGTGCCACCAGTGATTCTAGCGCAAGCTCCTACAATGAGCAGTTCTTC. Amino acid sequence: CATSDSSASSYNEQFF.